This entry is about one T cell receptor (beta chain). This sample is drawn from a study of CD8 T cells in Susac syndrome. It was with random hexamers that 0.5 to 1 ug RNA was reverse transcribed. Across 54 Vbeta and 13 Jbeta, TCR beta CDR3 was amplified with immunoSEQ multiplex PCR. MiXCR was run by TCRdb on the immunoSEQ multiplex PCR reads, yielding one entry per CDR3 protein. This table has 150,000 or so distinct CDR3 sequences, roughly 94% appearing once. While CD8+ and CD4+ T cells were isolated negatively, TEMRA cells were enriched by FACS. The germline CDR1 and CDR2 sequences are KGHSH and LQKENI. This CDR3 region has 12 residues. The V end lost 3 bases, the J end lost 8 bases, and 8 bases lay between the germline ends.

The sample taken for sequencing was CD4+ T cells from PBMCs. The clonotype originates from a human donor with multiple sclerosis. The rearrangement joins TRBV18 to TRBJ2-1; a possible D gene is TRBD2 (5 bases). In DNA, the CDR3 is TGTGCCAGCTCACCGAGCGGAGATGAGCAGTTCTTC. Translating gives CASSPSGDEQFF. Combining the CDR3 with reference TRBV18 and TRBJ2-1 gives the whole variable domain NAGVMQNPRHLVRRRGQEARLRCSPMKGHSHVYWYRQLPEEGLKFMVYLQKENIIDESGMPKERFSAEFPKEGPSILRIQQVVRGDSAAYFCASSPSGDEQFFGPGTRLTVL.